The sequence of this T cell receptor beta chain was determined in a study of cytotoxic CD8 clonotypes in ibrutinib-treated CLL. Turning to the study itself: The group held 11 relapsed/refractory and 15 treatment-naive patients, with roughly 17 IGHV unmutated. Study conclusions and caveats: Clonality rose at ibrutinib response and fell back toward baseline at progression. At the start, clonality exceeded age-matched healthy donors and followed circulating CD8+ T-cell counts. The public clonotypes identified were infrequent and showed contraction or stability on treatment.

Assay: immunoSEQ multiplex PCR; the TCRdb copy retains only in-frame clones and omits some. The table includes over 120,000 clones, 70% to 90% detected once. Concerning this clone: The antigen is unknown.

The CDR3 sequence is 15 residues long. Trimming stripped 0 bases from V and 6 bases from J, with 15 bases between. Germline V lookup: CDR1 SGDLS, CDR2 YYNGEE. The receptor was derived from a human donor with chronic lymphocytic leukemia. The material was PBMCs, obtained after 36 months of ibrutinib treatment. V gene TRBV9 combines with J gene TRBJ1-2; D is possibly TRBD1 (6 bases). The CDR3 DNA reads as TGTGCCAGCAGCGTAGACTTGGGCAGGGGAGATGGCTACACCTTC. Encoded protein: CASSVDLGRGDGYTF.